This T cell receptor (beta chain) was sequenced for a study of cytomegalovirus exposure and HLA in healthy donors. The method was immunoSEQ multiplex PCR; TCRdb's version includes in-frame clones alone and lacks a portion of them. The table includes a few hundred thousand clones, roughly 87% detected once. With respect to this clone: Its specificity is not known.

Notes on the study in general: It was found in a later analysis that first-cohort TCR clusters tended to co-occur in the 90 to 150 validation repertoires. TCR sequences were mostly rare, though some public TCRs occurred in many donors. It was reported that the classifier diagnosed cytomegalovirus status with high specificity and sensitivity in both the original and validation cohorts. A few chains tied to CMV proved CMV antigen-specific in vitro.

CDR3 length: 15 amino acids. Per the germline V gene, CDR1 is KGHSH and CDR2 is LQKENI. The V end was cut by 3 bases, the J end by 4 bases, with 15 bases between. The genes are TRBV18 and TRBJ1-2; D ambiguous. Sequencing input: PBMCs. The TCR was taken from a woman aged 30 to 39 in good health and CMV-seronegative. CDR3 nucleotide sequence: TGTGCCAGCTCACCGCTTCATCTGGGAAGCTATGGCTACACCTTC. It translates to CASSPLHLGSYGYTF.